This paragraph covers one T cell receptor beta chain sequence. The sample comes from a study of cytomegalovirus exposure and HLA in healthy donors. The germline gives CDR1 MGHRA, CDR2 YSYEKL. This CDR3 is 15 amino acids long. V lost 3 bases and J lost 0, with 12 bases in between. The repertoire was sequenced with immunoSEQ multiplex PCR; TCRdb's copy has only in-frame clones and lacks some. This table has about 200,000 clones, 86% appearing once. Sequencing input: PBMCs. This chain joins TRBV4-1 and TRBJ2-7; no firm D call. The clonotype was recovered from a woman between 18 and 29 years old in good health and CMV-seronegative. The CDR3 bases are TGCGCCAGCAGCCAGTCGCTAGTTCTCTCCTACGAGCAGTACTTC. It encodes CASSQSLVLSYEQYF.